Listed below are T cell receptor beta chains from one sample, sequenced in a study of cytomegalovirus exposure and HLA in healthy donors. Measured with immunoSEQ multiplex PCR; TCRdb has only the in-frame clones, and not every one. This repertoire shows around 53,000 clones, roughly 80% found once; its top ten account for 1.6%. Sequenced sample: PBMCs. The receptor set was obtained from a young man in good health and CMV-seronegative. The CDR3 runs from the conserved cysteine through the conserved F or W. D genes are given only for firm matches. The size field is filled for only some rows; it gives once, few, many or a size class.

-	TRBJ1-1	TRBV7-9	-	CASGQLGHSNTEAFF	TGTGCCAGCGGCCAATTGGGACATTCGAACACTGAAGCTTTCTTT
-	TRBJ1-4	TRBV7-9	TRBD1	CASSFGGGNEKLFF	TGTGCCAGCAGCTTCGGAGGGGGCAATGAAAAACTGTTTTTT
-	TRBJ2-5	TRBV5-4	TRBD1	CASSPEWDSGETQYF	TGTGCCAGCAGCCCAGAATGGGACAGTGGCGAGACCCAGTACTTC
-	TRBJ2-3	TRBV28	-	CASSKHQGGTDTQYF	TGTGCCAGCAGTAAACATCAGGGTGGCACAGATACGCAGTATTTT
-	TRBJ2-5	TRBV28	-	CASSVAGIQETQYF	TGTGCCAGCAGCGTAGCAGGGATCCAAGAGACCCAGTACTTC
-	TRBJ2-1	TRBV19	TRBD2	CASSSGLAGANEQFF	TGTGCCAGTAGTTCCGGGCTAGCGGGAGCTAATGAGCAGTTCTTC
few	TRBJ2-7	TRBV18	TRBD2	CASSPPWGGRDYEQYF	TGTGCCAGCTCACCTCCCTGGGGGGGTAGAGACTACGAGCAGTACTTC
-	TRBJ2-5	TRBV6-5	TRBD1	CASSYSFRGETQYF	TGTGCCAGCAGTTACTCTTTCAGGGGGGAGACCCAGTACTTC
-	TRBJ1-2	TRBV7-9	TRBD1	CASSTERQGDYGYTF	TGTGCCAGCAGCACCGAAAGACAGGGGGACTATGGCTACACCTTC
-	TRBJ1-1	TRBV6-5	TRBD1	CASRGDRSPNTEAFF	TGTGCCAGCAGGGGGGACAGGAGTCCTAACACTGAAGCTTTCTTT
-	TRBJ2-1	TRBV29-1	-	CSVELTSQYNEQFF	TGCAGCGTTGAGTTAACTAGTCAATACAATGAGCAGTTCTTC
-	TRBJ2-3	TRBV5-1	TRBD1	CASSLGTGGLVDTQYF	TGCGCCAGCAGCTTGGGTACAGGGGGCTTGGTAGATACGCAGTATTTT
-	TRBJ1-3	TRBV19	-	CASSTDSSSNHPNSGNTIYF	TGTGCCAGTAGTACGGACAGCTCCTCTAACCACCCGAACTCTGGAAACACCATATATTTT
-	TRBJ2-1	TRBV30	TRBD1	CAWSTGQGSYNEQFF	TGTGCCTGGAGTACTGGACAGGGATCCTACAATGAGCAGTTCTTC
few	TRBJ1-1	TRBV19	-	CASSRPGTMNTEAFF	TGTGCCAGTAGTAGGCCAGGAACGATGAACACTGAAGCTTTCTTT
-	TRBJ1-6	TRBV4-1	-	CASSQDAGSSRWGNSPLHF	TGCGCCAGCAGCCAAGATGCGGGGAGTAGTCGGTGGGGTAATTCACCCCTCCACTTT
-	TRBJ1-5	TRBV2	TRBD1	CASSGWTGGQPQHF	TGTGCCAGCAGTGGGTGGACAGGGGGTCAGCCCCAGCATTTT
once	TRBJ2-3	TRBV5-4	TRBD2	CASSGIAGGRTDTQYF	TGTGCCAGCAGCGGGATAGCGGGAGGGCGTACAGATACGCAGTATTTT
-	TRBJ2-2	TRBV5-1	-	CASSGTSNTGELFF	TGCGCCAGCAGTGGGACATCGAACACCGGGGAGCTGTTTTTT
-	TRBJ2-7	TRBV18	TRBD1	CASSPGQGATGEQYF	TGTGCCAGCTCACCGGGACAGGGGGCCACAGGCGAGCAGTACTTC
-	TRBJ2-3	TRBV30	-	CAWNRQLYTDTQYF	TGTGCCTGGAATAGACAGCTATACACAGATACGCAGTATTTT
-	TRBJ2-5	TRBV27	-	CASRRAGGETQYF	TGTGCTTCGCGCCGAGCTGGGGGGGAGACCCAGTACTTC
-	TRBJ2-7	TRBV28	TRBD1	CASLRGQGISYEQYF	TGTGCCAGCCTCAGGGGACAGGGGATTTCCTACGAGCAGTACTTC
few	TRBJ1-1	TRBV10-3	-	CAISQNTEAFF	TGTGCCATCAGTCAGAACACTGAAGCTTTCTTT
-	TRBJ2-7	TRBV7-8	TRBD1	CASSPLGTGSYEQYF	TGTGCCAGCAGCCCCCTGGGGACAGGTTCCTACGAGCAGTACTTC
-	TRBJ1-5	TRBV6-1	-	CASWGNFNQPQHF	TGTGCCAGCTGGGGCAACTTTAATCAGCCCCAGCATTTT
-	TRBJ2-3	TRBV7-2	-	CASSLMTPQDTQYF	TGTGCCAGCAGCTTAATGACTCCACAAGATACGCAGTATTTT
once	TRBJ1-2	TRBV6-5	-	CASSGQFDGYTF	TGTGCCAGCAGTGGACAGTTTGATGGCTACACCTTC
-	TRBJ2-1	TRBV19	TRBD1	CASRQGLGNEQFF	TGTGCCAGCCGACAGGGTCTGGGCAATGAGCAGTTCTTC
-	TRBJ1-2	TRBV7-2	-	CASSLDPGLGYTF	TGTGCCAGCAGCTTAGATCCAGGGCTTGGCTACACCTTC
-	TRBJ2-6	TRBV23-1	TRBD1	CASGFRDSRGGGANVLTF	TGCGCCAGCGGATTCAGGGACAGTCGGGGCGGCGGGGCCAACGTCCTGACTTTC
-	TRBJ1-2	TRBV2	TRBD1	CASSEMSGGDYGYTF	TGTGCCAGCAGTGAAATGTCAGGGGGCGACTATGGCTACACCTTC
-	TRBJ2-1	TRBV7-6	-	CASSKGSYNEQFF	TGTGCCAGCTCGAAGGGGTCCTACAATGAGCAGTTCTTC
-	TRBJ2-6	TRBV6-5	-	CASSSYHSSGANVLTF	TGTGCCAGCAGTTCCTATCACTCGTCAGGGGCCAACGTCCTGACTTTC
once	TRBJ1-4	TRBV4-2	TRBD1	CASSYNRGLIGNEKLFF	TGTGCCAGCAGCTACAACAGGGGGCTCATTGGTAATGAAAAACTGTTTTTT
-	TRBJ2-2	TRBV29-1	-	CSVQPRGRNTGELFF	TGCAGCGTCCAACCCAGGGGTCGGAACACCGGGGAGCTGTTTTTT
once	TRBJ2-2	TRBV2	TRBD2	CASRLTSSITGELFF	TGTGCCAGCAGATTGACTAGCAGTATCACCGGGGAGCTGTTTTTT
-	TRBJ2-7	TRBV7-9	TRBD2	CASSLPKYGGSYEQYF	TGTGCCAGCAGCCTCCCTAAATATGGCGGGAGCTACGAGCAGTACTTC
-	TRBJ1-3	TRBV30	TRBD1	CAWSVVQQGYSGNTIYF	TGTGCCTGGAGCGTAGTTCAACAGGGGTACTCTGGAAACACCATATATTTT
-	TRBJ2-6	TRBV7-6	TRBD1	CASSSGQPGANVLTF	TGTGCCAGCAGCTCGGGACAGCCTGGGGCCAACGTCCTGACTTTC
-	TRBJ1-1	TRBV7-2	TRBD1	CASRGGANTEAFF	TGTGCCAGCAGAGGGGGCGCGAACACTGAAGCTTTCTTT
-	TRBJ2-7	TRBV7-9	TRBD1	CASSLGGQRKSYEQYF	TGTGCCAGCAGCTTAGGGGGACAGCGAAAATCCTACGAGCAGTACTTC
-	TRBJ2-7	TRBV5-1	-	CASSKSEQYF	TGCGCCAGCAGTAAGAGCGAGCAGTACTTC
few	TRBJ1-1	TRBV7-8	-	CASSSSGGTEAFF	TGTGCCAGCAGCTCATCCGGCGGTACTGAAGCTTTCTTT
-	TRBJ1-6	TRBV18	-	CASSPYSERNSPLHF	TGTGCCAGCTCACCATATAGTGAGCGGAATTCACCCCTCCACTTT
-	TRBJ2-3	TRBV19	TRBD2	CASSIRPKSPRTSSTDTQYF	TGTGCCAGTAGTATAAGACCCAAATCCCCCCGGACTAGCAGTACAGATACGCAGTATTTT
-	TRBJ2-3	TRBV18	TRBD2	CASSPTMAGGTDTQYF	TGTGCCAGCTCACCGACGATGGCGGGGGGAACAGATACGCAGTATTTT
-	TRBJ2-7	TRBV11-2	TRBD1	CASSSLKTGSYEQYF	TGTGCCAGCAGCTCCCTTAAGACAGGGTCCTACGAGCAGTACTTC
-	TRBJ2-7	TRBV29-1	-	CSVEGRGTYEQYF	TGCAGCGTTGAGGGCAGGGGTACCTACGAGCAGTACTTC
-	TRBJ2-1	TRBV10-3	-	CAISEWGVEQFF	TGTGCCATCAGTGAGTGGGGGGTTGAGCAGTTCTTC